One and the same sample provided the 23 T cell receptor beta chains below, sequenced in a study of metastatic and nonmetastatic thyroid tumors. All patients reached thyroid surgery having received no treatment beforehand. TCRdb re-called the PCR reads via MiXCR. The sample holds 20,000 to 25,000 clones, about 11% seen once. Sequencing used blood. The receptor source for this set is a female donor with papillary thyroid cancer or a benign thyroid nodule (not recorded which). Some clones in this sample may be carry-over from other donors' samples.

This clone was recorded at least ten times. The chain couples TRBV19 to TRBJ2-2, with D tentatively TRBD1 (6 bases). V dropped 5 bases and J dropped 7 bases, with 23 bases sitting between them. Germline V gene data show CDR1 as LNHDA and CDR2 as SQIVND (reference sequence). This CDR3 is built from 17 residues. DNA for the CDR3: TGTGCCAGTAGTCCATCTGTCTTGGACAGTAGGAACGGGGAGCTGTTTTTT. This translates into CASSPSVLDSRNGELFF.

This clone has a count of ten or more. The chain has TRBV7-9 and TRBJ2-3; 13 bases align to TRBD2. The CDR3 contains 14 residues. CDR1 is SEHNR, CDR2 FQNEAQ, per germline (reference sequence). V lost 5 bases to trimming and J lost 5 bases; unmatched junction nucleotides: 1. Here the CDR3 DNA reads TGTGCCAGCAGCAGGACTAGCGGGGGAGATACGCAGTATTTT. Amino acid sequence: CASSRTSGGDTQYF.

This clone was picked up many times. The rearrangement uses TRBV6-6 and TRBJ2-3, with 10 bases identical to TRBD2. Germline CDR1 is MNHNY and CDR2 is SVGAGI (reference sequence). V shed 0 bases, J shed 1 base, and the junction held 7 bases outside the gene matches. This CDR3 region has 18 residues. CDR3 residues: CASSYSGAAGGGTDTQYF. Here the CDR3 DNA reads TGTGCCAGCAGTTACTCGGGGGCAGCGGGGGGGGGCACAGATACGCAGTATTTT.

This clone was recorded at least ten times. V and J are TRBV7-2 and TRBJ2-5; TRBD2 is a possible D gene (6 bases). The CDR3 spans 17 residues. Trimming cost V 1 base and J 2 bases, with 17 bases left between them. Germline assignment: CDR1 SGHTA and CDR2 FQGNSA. In DNA, the CDR3 is TGTGCCAGCAGCTTAGGGTGGGGGGACCTAGGGCAAGAGACCCAGTACTTC. Protein sequence: CASSLGWGDLGQETQYF.

This clone has ten or more counts. The rearrangement links TRBV2 to TRBJ2-2, with a tentative D call TRBD2 (5 bases). The CDR3 runs to 15 residues. Trimming shortened V by 11 bases and J by 1 base, and 17 bases separated the two germline ends. Looked up from germline, CDR1 is SNHLY and CDR2 is FYNNEI. This CDR3 is CASRFGAVNTGELFF. CDR3 DNA: TGTGCCTCCCGTTTTGGAGCGGTGAACACCGGGGAGCTGTTTTTT.

This clone was seen just once. Being one base from a much bigger clone, this may be a read error. The rearrangement links TRBV14 to TRBJ2-6; D remains ambiguous. The CDR3 consists of 14 residues. The V end lost 7 bases, the J end lost 4 bases, and 11 bases lay between the germline ends. CDR1 and CDR2 from the germline V gene are SGHDN and FVKESK. The CDR3 DNA sequence: TGTGCCAGCATCCTGGTTGGCGGGGCCAACGTCCTGACTTTC. Amino acids: CASILVGGANVLTF. The full variable domain, with the rest looked up from reference TRBV14 and TRBJ2-6, is EAGVTQFPSHSVIEKGQTVTLRCDPISGHDNLYWYRRVMGKEIKFLLHFVKESKQDESGMPNNRFLAERTGGTYSTLKVQPAELEDSGVYFCASILVGGANVLTFGAGSRLTVL.

This chain connects TRBV6-5 to TRBJ2-1; 7 positions agree with TRBD2. V shed 2 bases and J 5 bases; nucleotides not matched to a gene: 9. From germline, CDR1 is MNHEY and CDR2 SVGAGI. CDR3 length: 16 amino acids. As DNA, the CDR3 is TGTGCCAGCAGTTACCCCTCGGGGGGATTCAACAATGAGCAGTTCTTC. Its protein is CASSYPSGGFNNEQFF.

At least ten counts were recorded for this clone. The gene calls are TRBV20-1 and TRBJ1-4; D is unclear. The CDR3 has 14 residues. V dropped 0 bases and J dropped 6 bases, with 11 bases sitting between them. Germline CDR1 reads DFQATT; CDR2 reads SNEGSKA (reference sequence). The CDR3 DNA follows: TGCAGTGCTAGAGATTTGGCAGGATATGAAAAACTGTTTTTT. This translates into CSARDLAGYEKLFF.

The table lists this clone with many counts. This chain joins TRBV9 and TRBJ1-1; D gene uncertain. The CDR3 contains 14 residues. V lost 4 bases, J lost 0 bases, and 10 bases lay in between. Germline V gene sequence: CDR1 SGDLS, CDR2 YYNGEE. Here the CDR3 reads CASSRGRLNTEAFF. Here the CDR3 DNA reads TGTGCCAGCAGCCGGGGAAGACTGAACACTGAAGCTTTCTTT.

Many counts were recorded for this clone. This sample also contains other DNA sequences that code for the same CDR3. The rearrangement uses TRBV12-5 and TRBJ1-1, with TRBD1 as a possible D gene (6 bases). Germline V gene sequence: CDR1 LGHNT, CDR2 FRNRAP. The length of the CDR3 is 15 residues. V shed 3 bases and J shed 1 base, with 12 bases lying between them. Here the CDR3 reads CASGLFRGQNTEAFF. In DNA, the CDR3 is TGTGCTAGTGGTTTATTCAGGGGTCAGAACACTGAAGCTTTCTTT.

This clone was recorded at least ten times. The rearrangement joins TRBV27 to TRBJ2-5, with TRBD1 matching over 8 bases. Per the germline V gene, CDR1 is MNHEY and CDR2 is SMNVEV (reference sequence). The trim removed 5 bases at V and 4 bases at J, leaving 12 bases unmatched. The CDR3 loop spans 16 amino acids. DNA of the CDR3: TGTGCCAGCAGTCGCCTTTTGGGAACAGGGGGAGAGACCCAGTACTTC. Encoded protein: CASSRLLGTGGETQYF.

The rearrangement joins TRBV4-1 to TRBJ2-5; 9 bases are shared with TRBD2. Germline V gene sequence: CDR1 MGHRA, CDR2 YSYEKL. This CDR3 is 17 amino acids long. The junction had 12 bases not matched to a gene; V was cut back by 0 bases and J by 7 bases. Here the CDR3 DNA reads TGCGCCAGCAGCCAAGACCCTCCGTCCAGCGGGGGGAGGACCCAGTACTTC. Protein: CASSQDPPSSGGRTQYF.

This clone was picked up many times. This chain uses TRBV24-1 with TRBJ2-2; TRBD1 matches 8 bases. The trim removed 2 bases at V and 3 bases at J, leaving 4 bases unmatched. Germline CDR1 is KGHDR and CDR2 is SFDVKD. The CDR3 totals 16 residues. CDR3 DNA: TGTGCCACCAGTGATTCCTACAGGGGGGACACCGGGGAGCTGTTTTTT. Its protein is CATSDSYRGDTGELFF.

This rearrangement joins TRBV6-2 or TRBV6-3 to TRBJ1-5, with D unclear. The V gene lost 2 bases and the J gene lost 4 bases, with 6 bases spanning the gap. The CDR3 is 13 amino acids. Germline-derived CDR1 and CDR2 are MNHEY and SVGEGT. The CDR3 spells CASSYRDNQPQHF. CDR3 sequence (DNA): TGTGCCAGCAGTTACCGGGATAATCAGCCCCAGCATTTT.

Details on this clone: It is likely a read error, because the conserved phenylalanine at the end of the CDR3 is missing. This chain uses TRBV6-2 or TRBV6-3 with TRBJ2-6; D may correspond to TRBD1 or TRBD2 (5 bases each). This CDR3 comprises 15 residues. The germline gives CDR1 MNHEY, CDR2 SVGEGT. V was shortened by 3 bases and J by 13 bases, with 19 bases between the two germline ends. The CDR3 loop is CASSYEDSGATVLTV. The CDR3, as DNA: TGTGCCAGCAGTTATGAGGACTCTGGGGCCACGGTCCTGACTGTC.

The rearrangement links TRBV5-4 to TRBJ1-1, with D possibly matching TRBD1 (5 bases). The CDR3 sequence is 13 residues long. Germline loops: CDR1 SGHNT, CDR2 YYREEE (reference sequence). Deletions cut 5 bases from V and 5 bases from J, with 13 bases between. The CDR3 DNA reads TGTGCCAGCAGTGATATTGAGGGGACTGAAGCTTTCTTT. It codes for CASSDIEGTEAFF.

This clone is labeled medium-sized (0.01 to 0.1%). The chain employs TRBV6-2 or TRBV6-3 and TRBJ1-5; no clear D. The V end lost 6 bases, the J end lost 1 base, and 7 bases lay between the germline ends. Germline CDR1 MNHEY, CDR2 SVGEGT. The CDR3 extends over 13 amino acids. The DNA of the CDR3 is TGTGCCAGCAGGTTAGGAAGCAATCAGCCCCAGCATTTT. This translates into CASRLGSNQPQHF.

This clone is categorized as medium-sized (0.01 to 0.1%). The chain has TRBV6-4 and TRBJ2-3, with 7 positions matching TRBD2. Trimming removed 0 bases from V and 3 bases from J; junction bases left unmatched: 0. Germline CDR1 MRHNA, CDR2 SNTAGT. This CDR3 has 14 residues. CDR3 in DNA: TGTGCCAGCAGTGACTCGCGGGAGACAGATACGCAGTATTTT. This sequence encodes CASSDSRETDTQYF.

There are many counts of this clone. The chain couples TRBV11-3 to TRBJ2-1; 11 nucleotides line up with TRBD2. With 2 bases clipped from V and 10 bases from J, the junction kept 10 bases outside the gene matches. The CDR3 loop spans 16 amino acids. CDR1 is SGHNT and CDR2 is YENEEA in the germline V gene. CDR3 nucleotide sequence: TGTGCCAGCAGCTTAAGTGGGACTAGCGGCTTCAGCGAGCAGTTCTTC. Amino acid sequence: CASSLSGTSGFSEQFF. The whole variable domain, remainder taken from reference TRBV11-3 and TRBJ2-1, is EAGVVQSPRYKIIEKKQPVAFWCNPISGHNTLYWYLQNLGQGPELLIRYENEEAVDDSQLPKDRFSAERLKGVDSTLKIQPAELGDSAVYLCASSLSGTSGFSEQFFGPGTRLTVL.

This clone came up many times. Other DNA variants within this sample encode the same CDR3. The chain carries TRBV11-2 and TRBJ2-3, with 12 bases that match TRBD2. CDR1 is SGHAT, CDR2 FQNNGV, per germline. The CDR3 is made up of 16 amino acids. V was pared by 5 bases and J by 4 bases, with 7 bases of the junction left unmatched. CDR3 region: CASSRGLAGKADTQYF. The CDR3 DNA reads TGTGCCAGCAGCCGTGGACTAGCGGGAAAGGCAGATACGCAGTATTTT.

Of note for this clone: With a much larger clone just one base away, this may be a read error. The sample contains more than one DNA sequence encoding this CDR3. The CDR3 reads CASSPPPPGAKNIQYF. In DNA, the CDR3 is TGTGCCAGCAGTCCCCCCCCGCCAGGCGCCAAAAACATTCAGTACTTC. The chain carries TRBV6-1 and TRBJ2-4; no firm D call. Trimming took 5 bases from V and 1 from J, leaving 15 bases between them. The CDR3 totals 16 residues. CDR1 is MNHNS and CDR2 is SASEGT in the germline V gene.

This clone showed up many times. This chain uses TRBV4-3 with TRBJ2-5, with 8 bases aligning to TRBD1. This CDR3 region has 15 residues. Germline CDR1 is LGHNA and CDR2 is YSLEER. The junction had 10 bases not matched to a gene; V was cut back by 3 bases and J by 7 bases. The CDR3 spells CASSQEQGVGGTQYF. The CDR3, as DNA: TGCGCCAGCAGCCAGGAACAGGGGGTCGGAGGGACCCAGTACTTC.

This clone was observed at least ten times. The V call is TRBV4-2, the J call TRBJ2-5, with D perhaps matching TRBD1 or TRBD2 (7 bases each). The CDR3 is 16 residues long. The germline V and J ends were trimmed by 1 base and 1 base, with 13 bases remaining between them. Germline V gene lookup returns CDR1 LGHNA and CDR2 YNFKEQ. The CDR3 reads CASSQVQGEGQETQYF. The CDR3 DNA reads TGTGCCAGCAGCCAAGTCCAGGGGGAGGGCCAAGAGACCCAGTACTTC.